Following are 9 T cell receptor beta chains from one sample sequenced in a study of blood T cell repertoires in COVID-19. Assay used: immunoSEQ multiplex PCR; TCRdb lists only in-frame clones, some missing. The sample contains almost 350,000 clones, 88% of which appear only once. Source material: PBMCs or T cells enriched from blood (not recorded which). Receptor source: a woman aged 25 to 39 who had been exposed to COVID-19.

As concerns this clone: The sample contains more than one DNA sequence encoding this CDR3. The J gene is TRBJ1-2, the V gene TRBV28; D gene ambiguous. Germline loops: CDR1 MDHEN, CDR2 SYDVKM. Trimming removed 5 bases from V and 7 bases from J, with 8 bases in between. This CDR3 comprises 11 residues. CDR3 DNA: TGTGCCAGCAGTCTCCCTTCTGGCTACACCTTC. Translation: CASSLPSGYTF.

J is TRBJ2-4 and V is TRBV27, with 10 bases fitting TRBD1. The CDR3 contains 19 residues. V gave up 4 bases and J gave up 1 base; unmatched junction bases: 13. CDR1 is MNHEY, CDR2 SMNVEV, per germline (reference sequence). The CDR3, as DNA: TGTGCCAGCAGTTCGGAGGGGACAGGGGTAACGGAGGCCAAAAACATTCAGTACTTC. This translates into CASSSEGTGVTEAKNIQYF.

CDR3 sequence (DNA): TGTGCCAGCAGCTCAGAAAAGGACAGCCAAGAGACCCAGTACTTC. This gives the protein CASSSEKDSQETQYF. The J gene is TRBJ2-5, the V gene TRBV11-3, with D possibly matching TRBD1 (6 bases). Germline V gene sequence: CDR1 SGHNT, CDR2 YENEEA. V lost 4 bases and J 1 base, leaving 13 bases between the germline ends. This CDR3 contains 15 residues.

The V and J genes are TRBV4-1 and TRBJ2-7, with 7 nucleotides matching TRBD2. Looked up from germline, CDR1 is MGHRA and CDR2 is YSYEKL. This CDR3 contains 15 residues. V gave up 0 bases and J gave up 2 bases; unmatched junction bases: 4. CDR3 in DNA: TGCGCCAGCAGCCAAGAAGGGACTACTGCCTACGAGCAGTACTTC. Amino acid sequence: CASSQEGTTAYEQYF.

This chain joins TRBV24-1 and TRBJ2-3, with 7 nucleotides matching TRBD2. With 4 bases clipped from V and 3 bases from J, the junction kept 9 bases outside the gene matches. Germline-derived CDR1 and CDR2 are KGHDR and SFDVKD. The length of the CDR3 is 16 residues. CDR3 nucleotide sequence: TGTGCCACCAGTGACCGTAGGTGGGGGGGGACAGATACGCAGTATTTT. Protein product: CATSDRRWGGTDTQYF.

V usage is TRBV11-2 and J usage is TRBJ1-1; 9 nucleotides line up with TRBD1. Germline trimming cut 1 base from V and 4 bases from J; bases unmatched to any gene: 4. The CDR3 has 15 amino acids. Germline loops: CDR1 SGHAT, CDR2 FQNNGV. CDR3 protein: CASSLVGTGSTEAFF. The DNA of the CDR3 is TGTGCCAGCAGCTTAGTAGGGACAGGGTCCACTGAAGCTTTCTTT. The complete variable domain, with remaining parts taken from reference TRBV11-2 and TRBJ1-1, reads EAGVAQSPRYKIIEKRQSVAFWCNPISGHATLYWYQQILGQGPKLLIQFQNNGVVDDSQLPKDRFSAERLKGVDSTLKIQPAKLEDSAVYLCASSLVGTGSTEAFFGQGTRLTVV.

The V call is TRBV11-2, the J call TRBJ1-5; unclear D gene. The CDR3 length is 14 residues. The V gene's germline CDR1 is SGHAT and CDR2 FQNNGV. The germline V and J ends were trimmed by 1 base and 5 bases, with 9 bases remaining between them. The CDR3 nucleotides are TGTGCCAGCAGCTTAGCGGGGATCGATCAGCCCCAGCATTTT. Its protein is CASSLAGIDQPQHF.

The chain is built from TRBV5-1 and TRBJ1-3; D is undetermined. Trimming removed 0 bases from V and 4 bases from J, with 14 bases in between. The CDR3 totals 16 residues. CDR1 and CDR2 from the germline V gene are SGHRS and YFSETQ. The CDR3 nucleotides read TGCGCCAGCAGCTTGGTACCGAGCCCCGAGGGAAACACCATATATTTT. This gives the protein CASSLVPSPEGNTIYF.

The rearrangement links TRBV28 to TRBJ2-7; a weak D match, TRBD2 (6 bases). Germline-derived CDR1 and CDR2 are MDHEN and SYDVKM. Trimming stripped 6 bases from V and 4 bases from J, with 10 bases between. The CDR3 runs 12 residues. CDR3: CASRPGLYEQYF. The CDR3 DNA sequence: TGTGCCAGCAGGCCGGGACTTTACGAGCAGTACTTC.